These 14 T cell receptor beta chains share one sample of origin, sequenced in a study of blood T cell repertoires in COVID-19. Clones were read by immunoSEQ multiplex PCR, and TCRdb kept only the in-frame ones, dropping some. Of approximately 480,000 clones listed, around 90% were seen once; the top ten hold roughly 0.7%. Sequencing was performed on PBMCs or T cells enriched from blood (not recorded which). The receptors were gathered from a young woman who had recovered from COVID-19.

This clone was counted between two and nine times. The chain uses TRBV19 and TRBJ1-5; TRBD1 agrees at 7 bases. Trimming cost V 4 bases and J 2 bases; bases outside gene matches: 8. CDR1 is LNHDA, CDR2 SQIVND, per germline (reference sequence). The CDR3 covers 16 residues. CDR3 in amino acids: CASSTMTGFGNQPQHF. The CDR3 nucleotides read TGTGCCAGTAGTACTATGACAGGGTTCGGCAATCAGCCCCAGCATTTT.

This clone was seen only once. The chain couples TRBV10-2 to TRBJ2-5; TRBD2 matches 7 bases. Unmatched junction bases numbered 6, after V lost 4 bases and J lost 4 bases. This CDR3 comprises 14 residues. Germline values: CDR1 WSHSY, CDR2 SAAADI. CDR3 sequence (DNA): TGCGCCAGCAGTGGACAGACTAGCCCAGAGACCCAGTACTTC. Protein: CASSGQTSPETQYF.

This clone was observed once. The V and J genes are TRBV4-1 and TRBJ2-3; D is unclear. Deletions cut 1 base from V and 1 base from J, with 9 bases between. This CDR3 has 15 amino acids. Germline loops: CDR1 MGHRA, CDR2 YSYEKL. Written as DNA, the CDR3 is TGCGCCAGCAGCCAAGCCCCAGAACGCACAGATACGCAGTATTTT. Amino acids: CASSQAPERTDTQYF.

V is TRBV5-6 and J is TRBJ1-2, with unresolved D. Trimming took 2 bases from V and 3 from J, leaving 5 bases between them. The CDR3 length is 12 residues. The V gene's germline CDR1 is SGHDT and CDR2 YYEEEE. The CDR3 loop is CASSFPDYGYTF. CDR3 DNA sequence: TGTGCCAGCAGCTTTCCGGACTATGGCTACACCTTC.

The chain links TRBV11-2 to TRBJ2-5; D gene unclear. This CDR3 region has 13 residues. Germline assignment: CDR1 SGHAT and CDR2 FQNNGV. Deletions cut 1 base from V and 1 base from J, with 4 bases between. The DNA of the CDR3 is TGTGCCAGCAGCTTAGTCCGCCAAGAGACCCAGTACTTC. Its protein is CASSLVRQETQYF.

The J gene is TRBJ1-1, the V gene TRBV12-5; D unresolved. The CDR3 has 14 residues. With 8 bases removed from V and 4 bases from J, the gap between germline ends came to 17 bases. The germline V gene encodes CDR1 LGHNT and CDR2 FRNRAP. For the CDR3, the DNA is TGTGCTAGTCGTTGGGGTGGAGAGGGCACTGAAGCTTTCTTT. It codes for CASRWGGEGTEAFF.

This chain connects TRBV5-1 to TRBJ2-2, with unresolved D. Germline CDR1 and CDR2: SGHRS and YFSETQ. The CDR3 is 14 residues long. V lost 7 bases and J 0 bases, leaving 10 bases between the germline ends. This CDR3 reads CASRSTTNTGELFF. For the CDR3, the DNA is TGCGCCAGCCGTAGTACTACGAACACCGGGGAGCTGTTTTTT.

The chain carries TRBV29-1 and TRBJ1-1; no clear D. CDR1 is SQVTM, CDR2 ANQGSEA, per germline. V dropped 5 bases and J dropped 6 bases, with 13 bases sitting between them. The CDR3 extends over 12 amino acids. This chain's CDR3 is CSVHGDFAEAFF. DNA of the CDR3: TGCAGCGTTCACGGAGATTTTGCTGAAGCTTTCTTT.

V and J are TRBV4-1 and TRBJ1-4; TRBD1 is a possible D gene (5 bases). With 2 bases removed from V and 4 bases from J, the gap between germline ends came to 11 bases. The CDR3 is 15 residues long. Germline V gene data show CDR1 as MGHRA and CDR2 as YSYEKL. The CDR3 bases are TGCGCCAGCAGCCAATCCGACAGATTTAATGAAAAACTGTTTTTT. It yields the protein CASSQSDRFNEKLFF.

The table lists this clone with a count of one. The genes are TRBV5-6 and TRBJ1-1; D might be TRBD1 (5 bases). Germline CDR1 SGHDT, CDR2 YYEEEE. There are 12 residues in the CDR3. V was cut by 2 bases and J by 8 bases, with 10 bases left in between. CDR3 in DNA: TGTGCCAGCAGCTTATCTTGGACAGAAGCTTTCTTT. It yields the protein CASSLSWTEAFF. The variable domain in full, completed from reference TRBV5-6 and TRBJ1-1, reads DAGVTQSPTHLIKTRGQQVTLRCSPKSGHDTVSWYQQALGQGPQFIFQYYEEEERQRGNFPDRFSGHQFPNYSSELNVNALLLGDSALYLCASSLSWTEAFFGQGTRLTVV.

This chain links TRBV2 with TRBJ1-5, with D unclear. The V gene's germline CDR1 is SNHLY and CDR2 FYNNEI. V lost 6 bases, J lost 5 bases, and 8 bases lay in between. The CDR3 runs 12 residues. The DNA of the CDR3 is TGTGCCAGCAGGTTAAGCGATCAGCCCCAGCATTTT. Protein: CASRLSDQPQHF.

This clone was counted between two and nine times. The chain uses TRBV19 and TRBJ2-1; 7 positions agree with TRBD2. Looked up from germline, CDR1 is LNHDA and CDR2 is SQIVND (reference sequence). The CDR3 sequence is 13 residues long. V shed 5 bases, J shed 6 bases, and the junction held 4 bases outside the gene matches. The CDR3 sequence is CASSPRGVNEQFF. In DNA form, the CDR3 reads TGTGCCAGTAGTCCCCGGGGGGTCAATGAGCAGTTCTTC.

CDR3 coding DNA: TGTGCCAGCAGTTTAGCACGGGGGGTGTATGGCTACACCTTC. It specifies CASSLARGVYGYTF. The V and J genes are TRBV27 and TRBJ1-2; a weak D match, TRBD1 (5 bases). With 2 bases removed from V and 5 bases from J, the gap between germline ends came to 12 bases. Germline V gene data show CDR1 as MNHEY and CDR2 as SMNVEV (reference sequence). CDR3 length equals 14 residues.

This chain uses TRBV29-1 with TRBJ1-3; D unclear. The CDR3 has 15 amino acids. Germline V gene data show CDR1 as SQVTM and CDR2 as ANQGSEA. Between the trimmed V and J ends, which lost 4 bases and 0 bases, there was a span of 13 bases. The CDR3 region has the DNA TGCAGCGTTGCCGGGGAAAATTTCTCTGGAAACACCATATATTTT. Translated: CSVAGENFSGNTIYF.